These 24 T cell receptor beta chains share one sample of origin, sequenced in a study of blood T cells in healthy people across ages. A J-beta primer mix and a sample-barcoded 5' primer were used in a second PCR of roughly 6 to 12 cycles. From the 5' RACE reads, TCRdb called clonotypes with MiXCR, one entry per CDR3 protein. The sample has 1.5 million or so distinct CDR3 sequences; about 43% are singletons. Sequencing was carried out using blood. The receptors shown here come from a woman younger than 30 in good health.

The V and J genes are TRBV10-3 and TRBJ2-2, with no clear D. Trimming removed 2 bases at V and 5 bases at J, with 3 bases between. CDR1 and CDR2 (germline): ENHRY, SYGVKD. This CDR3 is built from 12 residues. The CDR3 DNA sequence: TGTGCCATCAGTGAGGTGACCGGGGAGCTGTTTTTT. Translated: CAISEVTGELFF.

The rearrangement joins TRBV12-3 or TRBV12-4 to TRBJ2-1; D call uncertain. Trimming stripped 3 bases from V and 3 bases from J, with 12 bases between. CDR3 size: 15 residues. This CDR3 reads CASSLIARDYNEQFF. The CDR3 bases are TGTGCCAGCAGTTTGATCGCTAGAGACTACAATGAGCAGTTCTTC.

CDR3 protein: CASSATQMNYGYTF. The CDR3 DNA reads TGTGCCAGCAGTGCGACCCAGATGAACTATGGCTACACCTTC. The chain uses TRBV25-1 and TRBJ1-2, with D unresolved. The CDR3 extends over 14 amino acids. The V gene's germline CDR1 is MGHDK and CDR2 SYGVNS. The V end lost 4 bases, the J end lost 2 bases, and 11 bases lay between the germline ends.

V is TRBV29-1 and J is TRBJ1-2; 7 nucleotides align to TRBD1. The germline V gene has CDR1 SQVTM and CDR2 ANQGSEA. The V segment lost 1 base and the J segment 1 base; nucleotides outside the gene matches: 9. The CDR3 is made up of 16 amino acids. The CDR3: CSVEVTGAEINYGYTF. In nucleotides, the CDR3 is TGCAGCGTTGAAGTTACAGGGGCCGAAATTAACTATGGCTACACCTTC.

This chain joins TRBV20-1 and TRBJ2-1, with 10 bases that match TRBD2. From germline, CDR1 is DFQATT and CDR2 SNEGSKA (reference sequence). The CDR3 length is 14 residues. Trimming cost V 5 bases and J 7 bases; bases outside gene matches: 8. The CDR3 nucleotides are TGCAGTGCTCCGAGAGCGGGAGGGGGGAATGAGCAGTTCTTC. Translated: CSAPRAGGGNEQFF.

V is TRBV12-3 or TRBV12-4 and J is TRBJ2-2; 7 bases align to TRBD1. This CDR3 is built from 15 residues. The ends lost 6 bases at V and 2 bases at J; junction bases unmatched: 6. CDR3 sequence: CASRKDRANTGELFF. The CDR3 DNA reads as TGTGCCAGCAGGAAAGACAGGGCTAACACCGGGGAGCTGTTTTTT.

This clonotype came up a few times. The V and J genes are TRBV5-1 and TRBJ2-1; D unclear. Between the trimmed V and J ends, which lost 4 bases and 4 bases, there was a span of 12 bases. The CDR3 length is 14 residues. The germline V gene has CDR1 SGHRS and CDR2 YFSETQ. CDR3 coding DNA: TGCGCCAGCAGCCCCTGGACCGCATACAATGAGCAGTTCTTC. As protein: CASSPWTAYNEQFF. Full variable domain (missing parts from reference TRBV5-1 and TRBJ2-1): KAGVTQTPRYLIKTRGQQVTLSCSPISGHRSVSWYQQTPGQGLQFLFEYFSETQRNKGNFPGRFSGRQFSNSRSEMNVSTLELGDSALYLCASSPWTAYNEQFFGPGTRLTVL.

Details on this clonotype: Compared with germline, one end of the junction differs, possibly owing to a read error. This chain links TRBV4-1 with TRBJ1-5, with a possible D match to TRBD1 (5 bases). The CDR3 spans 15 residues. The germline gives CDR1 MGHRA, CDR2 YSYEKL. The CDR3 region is CASSQGGQGYQPLHF. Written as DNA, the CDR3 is TGCGCCAGCAGCCAAGGGGGTCAGGGTTATCAGCCCCTGCATTTT.

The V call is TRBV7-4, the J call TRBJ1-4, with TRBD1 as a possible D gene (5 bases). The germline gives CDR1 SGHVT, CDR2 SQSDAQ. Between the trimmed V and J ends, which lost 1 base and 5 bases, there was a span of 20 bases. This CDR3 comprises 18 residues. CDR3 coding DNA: TGTGCCAGCAGCTTAGAACCGGGACTGCGGGAAGCAAATGAAAAACTGTTTTTT. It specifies CASSLEPGLREANEKLFF.

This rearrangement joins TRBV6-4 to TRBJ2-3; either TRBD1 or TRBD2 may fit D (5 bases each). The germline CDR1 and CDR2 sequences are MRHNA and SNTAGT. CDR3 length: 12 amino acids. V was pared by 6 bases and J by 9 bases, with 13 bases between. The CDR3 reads CASSPGGWTQYF. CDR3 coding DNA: TGTGCCAGCAGCCCTGGGGGTTGGACGCAGTATTTT.

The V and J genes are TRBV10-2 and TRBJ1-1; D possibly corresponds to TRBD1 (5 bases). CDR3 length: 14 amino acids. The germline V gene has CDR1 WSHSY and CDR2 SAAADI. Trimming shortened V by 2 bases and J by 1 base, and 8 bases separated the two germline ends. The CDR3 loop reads CASSEGHANTEAFF. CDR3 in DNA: TGCGCCAGCAGTGAGGGACATGCGAACACTGAAGCTTTCTTT.

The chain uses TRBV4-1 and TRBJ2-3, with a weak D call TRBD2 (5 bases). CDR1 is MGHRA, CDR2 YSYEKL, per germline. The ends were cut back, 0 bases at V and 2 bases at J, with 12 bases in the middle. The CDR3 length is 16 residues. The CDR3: CASSQEPPGNTDTQYF. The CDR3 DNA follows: TGCGCCAGCAGCCAAGAGCCACCGGGAAACACAGATACGCAGTATTTT.

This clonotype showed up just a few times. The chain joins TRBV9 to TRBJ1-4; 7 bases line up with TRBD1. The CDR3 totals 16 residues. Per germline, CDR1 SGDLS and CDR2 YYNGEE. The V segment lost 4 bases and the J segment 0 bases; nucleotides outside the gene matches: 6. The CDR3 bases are TGTGCCAGCAGCCCCCGGGACAGACCAACTAATGAAAAACTGTTTTTT. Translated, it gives CASSPRDRPTNEKLFF.

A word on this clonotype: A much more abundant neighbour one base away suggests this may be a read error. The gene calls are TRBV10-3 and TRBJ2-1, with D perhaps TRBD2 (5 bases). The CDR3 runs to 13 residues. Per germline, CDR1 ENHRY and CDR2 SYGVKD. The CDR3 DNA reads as TGTGCCATCAGTGGGGGAGACTACAATAAGCAGTTCTTC. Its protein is CAISGGDYNKQFF.

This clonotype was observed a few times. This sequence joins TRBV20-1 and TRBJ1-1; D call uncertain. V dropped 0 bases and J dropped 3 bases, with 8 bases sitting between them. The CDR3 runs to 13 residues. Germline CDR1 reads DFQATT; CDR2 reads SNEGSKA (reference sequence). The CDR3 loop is CSARDPEDTEAFF. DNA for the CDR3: TGCAGTGCTAGAGATCCGGAGGACACTGAAGCTTTCTTT.

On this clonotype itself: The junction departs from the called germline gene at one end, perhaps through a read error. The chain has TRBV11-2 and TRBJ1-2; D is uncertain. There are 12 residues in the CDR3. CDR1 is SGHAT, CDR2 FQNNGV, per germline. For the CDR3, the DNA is TGTGCCGGCAGCTTAGAGGGAGATGGCTACACCTTC. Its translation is CAGSLEGDGYTF. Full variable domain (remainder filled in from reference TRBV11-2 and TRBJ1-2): EAGVAQSPRYKIIEKRQSVAFWCNPISGHATLYWYQQILGQGPKLLIQFQNNGVVDDSQLPKDRFSAERLKGVDSTLKIQPAKLEDSAVYLCAGSLEGDGYTFGSGTRLTVV.

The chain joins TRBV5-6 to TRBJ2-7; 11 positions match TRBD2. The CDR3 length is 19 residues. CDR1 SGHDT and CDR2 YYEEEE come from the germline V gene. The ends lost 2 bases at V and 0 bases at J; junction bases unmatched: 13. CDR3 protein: CASSFLYPGLAESSYEQYF. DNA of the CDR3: TGTGCCAGCAGCTTCCTGTACCCGGGACTAGCGGAGAGCTCCTACGAGCAGTACTTC.

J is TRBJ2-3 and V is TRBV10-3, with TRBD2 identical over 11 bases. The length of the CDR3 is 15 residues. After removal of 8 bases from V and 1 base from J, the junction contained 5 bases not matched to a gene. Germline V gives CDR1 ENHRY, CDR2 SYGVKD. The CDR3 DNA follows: TGTGCCATCGGCATGACTAGCGGGGGCACAGATACGCAGTATTTT. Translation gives CAIGMTSGGTDTQYF.

This CDR3 reads CASSVVSGGAVSEQYF. CDR3 nucleotide sequence: TGTGCCAGCAGTGTTGTTAGCGGGGGGGCGGTGAGCGAGCAGTACTTC. The chain has TRBV6-1 and TRBJ2-5, with 11 bases matching TRBD2. Near its end, the DNA agrees better with TRBJ2-7, so the J call may be wrong. This CDR3 has 16 residues. The germline V gene has CDR1 MNHNS and CDR2 SASEGT.

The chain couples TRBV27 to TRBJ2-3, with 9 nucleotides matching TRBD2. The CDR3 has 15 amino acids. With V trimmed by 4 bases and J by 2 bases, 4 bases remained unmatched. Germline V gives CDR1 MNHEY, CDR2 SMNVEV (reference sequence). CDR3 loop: CASSSLAGHTDTQYF. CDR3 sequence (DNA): TGTGCCAGCAGTTCCCTAGCGGGACACACAGATACGCAGTATTTT.

DNA for the CDR3: TGCAGTGCTAGAGATCTGGGGGGACTAGCGGGTCTGATGAGCACAGATACGCAGTATTTT. Translation gives CSARDLGGLAGLMSTDTQYF. The genes are TRBV20-1 and TRBJ2-3; 12 bases are a match to TRBD2. There are 20 residues in the CDR3. The junction had 13 bases not matched to a gene; V was cut back by 0 bases and J by 0 bases. CDR1 and CDR2 from the germline V gene are DFQATT and SNEGSKA (reference sequence).

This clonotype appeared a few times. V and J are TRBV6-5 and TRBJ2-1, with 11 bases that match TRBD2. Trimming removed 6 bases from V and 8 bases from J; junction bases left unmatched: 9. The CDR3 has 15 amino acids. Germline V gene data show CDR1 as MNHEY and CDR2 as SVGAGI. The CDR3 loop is CASSPGTSGGDEQFF. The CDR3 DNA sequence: TGTGCCAGCAGCCCCGGTACTAGCGGGGGCGATGAGCAGTTCTTC.

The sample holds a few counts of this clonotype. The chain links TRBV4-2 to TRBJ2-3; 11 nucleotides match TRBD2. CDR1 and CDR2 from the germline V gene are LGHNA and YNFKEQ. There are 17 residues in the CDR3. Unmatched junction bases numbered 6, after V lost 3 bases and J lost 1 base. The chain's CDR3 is CASSQAATSGGTDTQYF. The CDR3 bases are TGTGCCAGCAGCCAGGCTGCGACTAGCGGGGGCACAGATACGCAGTATTTT.

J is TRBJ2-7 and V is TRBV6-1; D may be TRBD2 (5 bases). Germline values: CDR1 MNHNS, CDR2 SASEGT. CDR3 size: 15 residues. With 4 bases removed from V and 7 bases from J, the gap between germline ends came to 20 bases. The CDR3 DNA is TGTGCCAGCAGTGCAGCAGCCGGGAAGGCAAATGAGCAGTACTTC. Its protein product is CASSAAAGKANEQYF.